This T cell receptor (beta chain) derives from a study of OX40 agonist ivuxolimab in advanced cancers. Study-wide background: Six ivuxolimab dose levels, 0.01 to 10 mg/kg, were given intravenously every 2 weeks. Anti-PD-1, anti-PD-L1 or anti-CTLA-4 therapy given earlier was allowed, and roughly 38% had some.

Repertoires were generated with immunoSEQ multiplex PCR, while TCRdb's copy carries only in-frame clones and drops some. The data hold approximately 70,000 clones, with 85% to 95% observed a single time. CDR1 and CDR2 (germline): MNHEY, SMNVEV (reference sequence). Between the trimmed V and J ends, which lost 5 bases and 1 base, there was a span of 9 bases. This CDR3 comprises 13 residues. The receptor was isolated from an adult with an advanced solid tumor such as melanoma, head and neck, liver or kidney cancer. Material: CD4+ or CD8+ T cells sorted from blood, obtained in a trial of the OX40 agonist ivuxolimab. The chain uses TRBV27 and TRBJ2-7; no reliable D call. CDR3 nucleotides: TGTGCCAGCAGTCCGCTACAGTCCTACGAGCAGTACTTC. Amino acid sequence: CASSPLQSYEQYF.